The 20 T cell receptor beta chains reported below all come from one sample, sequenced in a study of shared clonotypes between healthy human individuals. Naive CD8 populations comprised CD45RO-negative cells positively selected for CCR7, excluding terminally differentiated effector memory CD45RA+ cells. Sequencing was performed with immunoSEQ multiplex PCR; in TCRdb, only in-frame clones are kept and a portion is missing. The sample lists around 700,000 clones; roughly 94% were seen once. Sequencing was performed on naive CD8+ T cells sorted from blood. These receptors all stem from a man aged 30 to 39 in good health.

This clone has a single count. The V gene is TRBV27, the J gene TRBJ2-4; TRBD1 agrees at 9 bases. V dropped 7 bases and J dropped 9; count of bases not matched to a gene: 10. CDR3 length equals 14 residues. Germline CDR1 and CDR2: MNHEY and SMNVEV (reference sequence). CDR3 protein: CASKIGQGYPIQYF. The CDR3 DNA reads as TGTGCCAGCAAGATTGGACAGGGGTATCCCATTCAGTACTTC.

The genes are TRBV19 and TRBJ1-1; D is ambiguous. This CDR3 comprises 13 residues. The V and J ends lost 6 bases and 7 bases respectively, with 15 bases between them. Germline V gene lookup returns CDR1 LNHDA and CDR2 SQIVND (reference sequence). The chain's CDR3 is CASSIYSEIEAFF. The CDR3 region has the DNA TGTGCCAGTAGCATCTACAGCGAAATTGAAGCTTTCTTT.

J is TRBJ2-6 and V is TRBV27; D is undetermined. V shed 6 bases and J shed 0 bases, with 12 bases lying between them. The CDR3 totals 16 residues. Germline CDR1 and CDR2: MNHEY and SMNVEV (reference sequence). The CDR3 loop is CASRPDGRSGANVLTF. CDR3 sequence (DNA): TGTGCCAGCAGACCGGACGGTCGCTCTGGGGCCAACGTCCTGACTTTC.

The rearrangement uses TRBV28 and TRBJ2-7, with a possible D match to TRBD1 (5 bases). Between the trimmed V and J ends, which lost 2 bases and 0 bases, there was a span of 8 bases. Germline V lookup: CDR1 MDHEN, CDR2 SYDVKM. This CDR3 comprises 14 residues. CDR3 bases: TGTGCCAGCAGTTTAGGCCAGGGCTCCTACGAGCAGTACTTC. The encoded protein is CASSLGQGSYEQYF.

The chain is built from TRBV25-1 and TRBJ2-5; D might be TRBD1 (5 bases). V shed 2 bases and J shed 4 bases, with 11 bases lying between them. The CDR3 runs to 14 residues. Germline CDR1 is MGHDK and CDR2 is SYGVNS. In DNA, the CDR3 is TGTGCCAGCAGTGAAGAAGGAGACAGAGAGACCCAGTACTTC. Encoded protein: CASSEEGDRETQYF. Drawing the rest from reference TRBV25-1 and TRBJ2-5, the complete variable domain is EADIYQTPRYLVIGTGKKITLECSQTMGHDKMYWYQQDPGMELHLIHYSYGVNSTEKGDLSSESTVSRIRTEHFPLTLESARPSHTSQYLCASSEEGDRETQYFGPGTRLLVL.

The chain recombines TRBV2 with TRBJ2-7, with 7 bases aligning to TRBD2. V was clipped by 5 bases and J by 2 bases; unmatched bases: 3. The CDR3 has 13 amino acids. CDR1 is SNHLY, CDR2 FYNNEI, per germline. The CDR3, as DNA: TGTGCCAGCAGTTCGGCGGGAGCCTACGAGCAGTACTTC. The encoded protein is CASSSAGAYEQYF.

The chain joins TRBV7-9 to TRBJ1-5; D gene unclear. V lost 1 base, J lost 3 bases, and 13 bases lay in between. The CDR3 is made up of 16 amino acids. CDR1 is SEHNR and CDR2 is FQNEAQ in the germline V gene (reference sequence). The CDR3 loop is CASSLEDGGYNQPQHF. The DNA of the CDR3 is TGTGCCAGCAGCTTAGAGGACGGAGGATACAATCAGCCCCAGCATTTT.

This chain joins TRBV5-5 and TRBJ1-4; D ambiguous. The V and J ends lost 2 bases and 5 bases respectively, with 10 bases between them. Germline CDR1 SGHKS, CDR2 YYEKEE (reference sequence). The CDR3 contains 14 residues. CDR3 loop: CASSLSRLNEKLFF. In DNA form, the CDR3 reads TGTGCCAGCAGCTTATCCAGGCTGAATGAAAAACTGTTTTTT.

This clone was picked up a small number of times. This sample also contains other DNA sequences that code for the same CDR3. CDR3: CASSSGTYEQYF. For the CDR3, the DNA is TGTGCCAGCAGTTCTGGGACCTACGAGCAGTACTTC. The genes are TRBV28 and TRBJ2-7; D ambiguous. Germline V CDR1 and CDR2: MDHEN, SYDVKM. This CDR3 is 12 amino acids long. V was clipped by 4 bases and J by 2 bases, with 6 bases between them.

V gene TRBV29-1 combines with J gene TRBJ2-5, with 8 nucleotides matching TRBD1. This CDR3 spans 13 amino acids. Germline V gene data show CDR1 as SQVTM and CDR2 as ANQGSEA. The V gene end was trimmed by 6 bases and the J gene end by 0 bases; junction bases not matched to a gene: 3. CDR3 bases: TGCAGCGTGGACAGGGTCAACCAAGAGACCCAGTACTTC. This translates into CSVDRVNQETQYF. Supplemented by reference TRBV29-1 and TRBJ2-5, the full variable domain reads SAVISQKPSRDICQRGTSLTIQCQVDSQVTMMFWYRQQPGQSLTLIATANQGSEATYESGFVIDKFPISRPNLTFSTLTVSNMSPEDSSIYLCSVDRVNQETQYFGPGTRLLVL.

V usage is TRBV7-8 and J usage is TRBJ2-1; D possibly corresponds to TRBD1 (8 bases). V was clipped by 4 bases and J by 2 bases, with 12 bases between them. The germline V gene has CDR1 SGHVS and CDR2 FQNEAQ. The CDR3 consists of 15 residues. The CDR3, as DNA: TGTGCCAGCAGCTCTACAGGGGGGGCCTACAATGAGCAGTTCTTC. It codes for CASSSTGGAYNEQFF.

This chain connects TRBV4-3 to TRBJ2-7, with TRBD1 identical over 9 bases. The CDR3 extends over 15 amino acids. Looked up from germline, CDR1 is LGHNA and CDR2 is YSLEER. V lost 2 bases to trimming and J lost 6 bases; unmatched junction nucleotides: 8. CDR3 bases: TGCGCCAGCAGCCAATTATCCGGGACAGGGTCCGAGCAGTACTTC. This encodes CASSQLSGTGSEQYF.

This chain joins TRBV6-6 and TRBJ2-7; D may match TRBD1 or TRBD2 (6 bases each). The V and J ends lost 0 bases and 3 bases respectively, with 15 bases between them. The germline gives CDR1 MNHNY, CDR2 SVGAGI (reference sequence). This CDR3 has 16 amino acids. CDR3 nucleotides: TGTGCCAGCAGTTACTCGATGGGGGGCAGGGTCTACGAGCAGTACTTC. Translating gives CASSYSMGGRVYEQYF.

The CDR3 nucleotides read TGTGCCAGCAGTTCCAACCCCAGGGGGGAGGACACTGAAGCTTTCTTT. It yields the protein CASSSNPRGEDTEAFF. The rearrangement joins TRBV7-9 to TRBJ1-1, with 7 positions matching TRBD1. The junction had 13 bases not matched to a gene; V was cut back by 6 bases and J by 3 bases. Germline V gene sequence: CDR1 SEHNR, CDR2 FQNEAQ (reference sequence). The CDR3 runs to 16 residues.

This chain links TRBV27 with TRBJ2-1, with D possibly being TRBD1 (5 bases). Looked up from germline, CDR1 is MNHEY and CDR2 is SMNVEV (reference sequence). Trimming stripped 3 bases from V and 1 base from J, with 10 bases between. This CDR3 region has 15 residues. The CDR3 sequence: CASSFRQGSYNEQFF. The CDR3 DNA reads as TGTGCCAGCAGTTTTCGTCAGGGTTCCTACAATGAGCAGTTCTTC.

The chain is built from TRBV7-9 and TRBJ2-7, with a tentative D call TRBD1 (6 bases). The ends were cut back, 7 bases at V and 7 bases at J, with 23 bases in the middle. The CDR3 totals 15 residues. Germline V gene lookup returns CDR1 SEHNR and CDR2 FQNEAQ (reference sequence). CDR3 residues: CASTFQGPQGIEQYF. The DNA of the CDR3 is TGTGCCAGCACCTTCCAAGGCCCACAGGGAATAGAGCAGTACTTC.

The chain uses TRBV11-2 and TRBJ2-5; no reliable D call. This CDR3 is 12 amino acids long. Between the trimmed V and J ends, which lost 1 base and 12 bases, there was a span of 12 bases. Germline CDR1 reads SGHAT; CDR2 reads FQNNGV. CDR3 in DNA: TGTGCCAGCAGCTTAGTAGGAAGTGCGGAGTACTTC. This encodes CASSLVGSAEYF.

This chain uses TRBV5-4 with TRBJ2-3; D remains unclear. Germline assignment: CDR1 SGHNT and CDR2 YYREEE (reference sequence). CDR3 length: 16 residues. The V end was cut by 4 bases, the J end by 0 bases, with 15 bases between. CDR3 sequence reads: CASSQKLLISTDTQYF. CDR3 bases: TGTGCCAGCAGCCAAAAGCTTCTAATTAGCACAGATACGCAGTATTTT.

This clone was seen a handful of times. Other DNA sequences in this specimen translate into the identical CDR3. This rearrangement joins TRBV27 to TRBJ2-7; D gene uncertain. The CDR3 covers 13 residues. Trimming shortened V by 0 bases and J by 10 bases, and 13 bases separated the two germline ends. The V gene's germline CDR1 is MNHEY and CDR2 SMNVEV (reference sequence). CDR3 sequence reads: CASSLSYSSEQYF. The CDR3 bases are TGTGCCAGCAGTTTATCTTATAGCAGTGAACAGTACTTC.

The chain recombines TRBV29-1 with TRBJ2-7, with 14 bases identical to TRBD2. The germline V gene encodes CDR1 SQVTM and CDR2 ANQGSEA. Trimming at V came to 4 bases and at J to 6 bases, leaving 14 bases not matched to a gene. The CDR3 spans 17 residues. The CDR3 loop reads CSVAGTSGSRLWGEQYF. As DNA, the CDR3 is TGCAGCGTTGCCGGGACTAGCGGGAGCCGCCTGTGGGGCGAGCAGTACTTC.